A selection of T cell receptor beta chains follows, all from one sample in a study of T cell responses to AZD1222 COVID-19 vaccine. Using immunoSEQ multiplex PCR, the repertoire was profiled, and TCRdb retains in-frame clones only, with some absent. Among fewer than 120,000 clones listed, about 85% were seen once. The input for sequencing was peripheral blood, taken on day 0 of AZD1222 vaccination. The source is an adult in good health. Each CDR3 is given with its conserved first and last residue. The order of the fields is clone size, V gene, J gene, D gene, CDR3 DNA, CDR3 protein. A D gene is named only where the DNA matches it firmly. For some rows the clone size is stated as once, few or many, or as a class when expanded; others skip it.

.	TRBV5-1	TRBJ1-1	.	TGCGCCAGCAGCGGTGGGGGGCTGGGTACTGAAGCTTTCTTT	CASSGGGLGTEAFF
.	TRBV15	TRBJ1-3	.	TGTGCCACCAGCAGAGGCTCCAAAGGGGCTGGTGGAAACACCATATATTTT	CATSRGSKGAGGNTIYF
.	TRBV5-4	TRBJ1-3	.	TGTGCCAGCAGCTTGGGGAGGCAGACAGGAAACACCATATATTTT	CASSLGRQTGNTIYF
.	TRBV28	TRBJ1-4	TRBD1	TGTGCCAGCAGTCCCCAGGGGGCAGGGAGGGAAAAACTGTTTTTT	CASSPQGAGREKLFF
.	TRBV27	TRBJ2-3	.	TGTGCCAGCAGTTTATCCGGCGCTACCAGCACAGATACGCAGTATTTT	CASSLSGATSTDTQYF
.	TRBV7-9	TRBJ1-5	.	TGTGCCAGCAGCTTAGACAGCTTCAATCAGCCCCAGCATTTT	CASSLDSFNQPQHF
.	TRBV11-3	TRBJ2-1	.	TGTGCCAGCAGCTTGGGTGGGAACAGTGAGCAGTTCTTC	CASSLGGNSEQFF
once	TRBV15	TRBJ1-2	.	TGTGCCACCAGCAGAGATCGGGCCAGGGGCTACACCTTC	CATSRDRARGYTF
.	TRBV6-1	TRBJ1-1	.	TGTGCCAGCAGTGAACCAGGGGTTTTGAGCACTGAAGCTTTCTTT	CASSEPGVLSTEAFF
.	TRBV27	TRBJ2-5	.	TGTGCCAGCAGCCCCACGCGAGAGACCCAGTACTTC	CASSPTRETQYF
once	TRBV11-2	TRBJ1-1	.	TGTGCCAGCGAGGGTAGGCCGTCGGACACTGAAGCTTTCTTT	CASEGRPSDTEAFF
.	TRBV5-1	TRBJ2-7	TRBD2	TGCGCCAGCAGCTTGGAAGCCCGGGAGGGTGGGGAGCAGTACTTC	CASSLEAREGGEQYF
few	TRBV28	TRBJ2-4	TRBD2	TGTGCCAGCAGTTTTCCGACTAGCGGGGGGAACAGCATTCAGTACTTC	CASSFPTSGGNSIQYF
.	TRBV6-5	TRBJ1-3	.	TGTGCCGGCGGGGGGGGTTTCGGAAACACCATATATTTT	CAGGGGFGNTIYF
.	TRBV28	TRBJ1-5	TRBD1	TGTGCCAGCAGTTTATCAGACAGGGCAAATCAGCCCCAGCATTTT	CASSLSDRANQPQHF
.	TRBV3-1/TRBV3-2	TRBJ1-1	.	TGTGCCAGCAGCCAAACGAACACTGAAGCTTTCTTT	CASSQTNTEAFF
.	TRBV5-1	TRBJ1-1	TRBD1	TGCGCCAGCAGCGCGGGACAGGGAGGTGGGGAGAGGTTCTTT	CASSAGQGGGERFF
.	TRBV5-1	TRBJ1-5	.	TGCGCCAGCAGCTTGGGTGACACACCCAATCAGCCCCAGCATTTT	CASSLGDTPNQPQHF
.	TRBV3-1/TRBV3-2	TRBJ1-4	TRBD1	TGTGCCAGCAGCGGGGACAGATCTAATGAAAAACTGTTTTTT	CASSGDRSNEKLFF
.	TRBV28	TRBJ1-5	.	TGTGCCAGCAGTTTATTCCGCGAGGGGCGACAGCCCCAGCATTTT	CASSLFREGRQPQHF
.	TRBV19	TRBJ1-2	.	TGTGCCAGTAGTGGACCCGGTCGATACGGGGGCTACACCTTC	CASSGPGRYGGYTF
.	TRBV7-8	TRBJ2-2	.	TGTGCCAGCAGCCATGATAGCGGTGCGAACACCGGGGAGCTGTTTTTT	CASSHDSGANTGELFF
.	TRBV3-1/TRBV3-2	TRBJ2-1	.	TGTGCCAGCAGCCCCCCGGCTACCTACAATGAGCAGTTCTTC	CASSPPATYNEQFF
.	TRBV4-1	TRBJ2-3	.	TGCGCCAGCAGCCAAGAGTGGGGTATCCGCCCCACAGATACGCAGTATTTT	CASSQEWGIRPTDTQYF
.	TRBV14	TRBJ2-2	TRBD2	TGTGCCAGCAGCCGGGATCTAGCGGGAGGGATCACCGGGGAGCTGTTTTTT	CASSRDLAGGITGELFF
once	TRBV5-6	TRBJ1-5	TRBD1	TGTGCCAGCAGCTTGAACACGGGACAGTATAGCAATCAGCCCCAGCATTTT	CASSLNTGQYSNQPQHF
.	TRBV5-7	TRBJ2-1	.	TGTGCCAGCAGCTTATCATCAGCGAACTACAATGAGCAGTTCTTC	CASSLSSANYNEQFF
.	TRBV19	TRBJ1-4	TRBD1	TGTGCCAGTAGGACCCGACAGGGGGCAACTAATGAAAAACTGTTTTTT	CASRTRQGATNEKLFF
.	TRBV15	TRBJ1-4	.	TGTGCCACCAGCGGGCGGGGGGGCGCGGCTAATGAAAAACTGTTTTTT	CATSGRGGAANEKLFF
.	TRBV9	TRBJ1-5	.	TGTGCCAGCAGCGTAGGTCCCTTTAGCAATCAGCCCCAGCATTTT	CASSVGPFSNQPQHF
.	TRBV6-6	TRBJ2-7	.	TGTGCCAGCAGTTACCGTTCGAATCCATGGTACTTC	CASSYRSNPWYF
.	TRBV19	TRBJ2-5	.	TGTGCCAGTAGTATGTGGGGTACCGGGGAAGAGACCCAGTACTTC	CASSMWGTGEETQYF
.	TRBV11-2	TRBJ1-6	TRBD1	TGTGCCAGCAGCTTGGGGACAGGGGCTTCACCCCTCCACTTT	CASSLGTGASPLHF
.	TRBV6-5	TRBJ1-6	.	TGTGCCAGCAGTTCTCCTCAGGGTAGAAATTCACCCCTCCACTTT	CASSSPQGRNSPLHF
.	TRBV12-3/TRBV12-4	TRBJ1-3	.	TGTGCCAGCCGGGGCAACTCTGGAAACACCATATATTTT	CASRGNSGNTIYF
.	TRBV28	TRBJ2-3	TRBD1	TGTGCCAGCAGACCTGAGGACAGGCTAGGGGATACGCAGTATTTT	CASRPEDRLGDTQYF
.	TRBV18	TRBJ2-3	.	TGTGCCAGCTCACCTCGTGGGAGCCCTAGCACAGATACGCAGTATTTT	CASSPRGSPSTDTQYF
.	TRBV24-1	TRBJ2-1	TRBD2	TGTGCCACCAGTGATTTGCCCGCCGGGACTATCAATGAGCAGTTCTTC	CATSDLPAGTINEQFF
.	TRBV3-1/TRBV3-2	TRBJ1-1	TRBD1	TGTGCCAGCAGCCATTTGTACAGGGGGGTTTCGGAAGCTTTCTTT	CASSHLYRGVSEAFF
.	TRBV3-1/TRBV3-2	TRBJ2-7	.	TGTGCCAGCAGCCCCCTTCGCGGGGGCAGCTCCTACGAGCAGTACTTC	CASSPLRGGSSYEQYF
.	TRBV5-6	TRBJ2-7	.	TGTGCCAGCAGCGTGACCCAGAAATCCTACGAGCAGTACTTC	CASSVTQKSYEQYF
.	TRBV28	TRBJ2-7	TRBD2	TGTGCCAGCAGTTTATGGGTTAGCGGGGAGTACGAGCAGTACTTC	CASSLWVSGEYEQYF
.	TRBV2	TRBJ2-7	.	TGTGCCACCTCAAGGGATGGGAAGCAGTACTTC	CATSRDGKQYF
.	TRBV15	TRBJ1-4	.	TGTGCCACCAGCCCTGACCGGCGAGGGGAAAAACTGTTTTTT	CATSPDRRGEKLFF
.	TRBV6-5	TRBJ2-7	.	TGTGCCAGCAGCCCGGTGGGGGCATCACCCTACGAGCAGTACTTC	CASSPVGASPYEQYF
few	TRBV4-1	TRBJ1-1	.	TGCGCCAGCAGCCCGAGTTCTCTGCCGAACACTGAAGCTTTCTTT	CASSPSSLPNTEAFF